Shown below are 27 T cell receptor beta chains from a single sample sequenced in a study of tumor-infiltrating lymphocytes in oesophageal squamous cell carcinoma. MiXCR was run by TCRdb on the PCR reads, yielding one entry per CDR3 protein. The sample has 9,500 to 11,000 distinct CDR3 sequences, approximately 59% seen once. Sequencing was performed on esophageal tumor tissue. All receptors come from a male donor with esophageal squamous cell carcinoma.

The DNA of the CDR3 is TGTGCCAGCAGCCAGGGGATCGGGACTGGGGCCAACGTCCTGACTTTC. Its translation is CASSQGIGTGANVLTF. The chain combines TRBV7-6 with TRBJ2-6, with TRBD1 as a possible D gene (6 bases). CDR3 size: 16 residues. Trimming pared 5 bases from V and 2 bases from J, leaving 13 bases between. CDR1 and CDR2 (germline): SGHVS, FNYEAQ.

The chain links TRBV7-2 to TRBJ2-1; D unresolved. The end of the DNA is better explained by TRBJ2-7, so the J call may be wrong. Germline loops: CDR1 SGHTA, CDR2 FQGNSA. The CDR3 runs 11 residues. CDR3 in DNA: TGTGCCAGCAGCCCCCTGGACGAGCAGTACTTC. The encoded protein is CASSPLDEQYF.

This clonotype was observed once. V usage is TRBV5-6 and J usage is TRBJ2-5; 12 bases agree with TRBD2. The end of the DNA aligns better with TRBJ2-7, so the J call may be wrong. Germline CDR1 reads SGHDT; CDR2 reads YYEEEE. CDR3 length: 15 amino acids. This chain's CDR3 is CASSYGLAGSNEQYF. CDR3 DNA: TGTGCCAGCAGCTACGGACTAGCGGGATCCAACGAGCAGTACTTC.

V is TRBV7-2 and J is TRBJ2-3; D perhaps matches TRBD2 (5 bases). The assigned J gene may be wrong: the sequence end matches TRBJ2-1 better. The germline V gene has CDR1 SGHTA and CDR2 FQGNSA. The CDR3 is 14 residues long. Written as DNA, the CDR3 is TGTGCCAACATCGAGCGGACCTTCTACAATGAGCAGTTCTTC. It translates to CANIERTFYNEQFF.

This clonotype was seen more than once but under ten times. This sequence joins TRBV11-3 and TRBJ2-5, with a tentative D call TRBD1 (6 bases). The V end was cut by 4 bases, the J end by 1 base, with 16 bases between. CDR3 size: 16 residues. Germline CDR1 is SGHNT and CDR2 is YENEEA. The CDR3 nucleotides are TGTGCCAGCAGCTCAGGTACAGGGCGATCCCAAGAGACCCAGTACTTC. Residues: CASSSGTGRSQETQYF.

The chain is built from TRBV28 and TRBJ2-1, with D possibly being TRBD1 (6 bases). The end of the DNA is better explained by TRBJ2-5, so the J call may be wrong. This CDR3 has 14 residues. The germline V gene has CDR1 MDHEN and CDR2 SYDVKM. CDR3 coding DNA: TGTGCCAGCAGTTCCGGGACATTCAAAGAGACCCAGTACTTC. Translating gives CASSSGTFKETQYF.

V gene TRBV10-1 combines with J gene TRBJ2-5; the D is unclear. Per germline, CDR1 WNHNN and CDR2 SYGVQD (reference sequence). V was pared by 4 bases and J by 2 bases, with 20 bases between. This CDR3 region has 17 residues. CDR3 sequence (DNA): TGCGCCAGCAGTGCCTTCCCCGGACCGACGGATCAAGAGACCCAGTACTTC. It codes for CASSAFPGPTDQETQYF.

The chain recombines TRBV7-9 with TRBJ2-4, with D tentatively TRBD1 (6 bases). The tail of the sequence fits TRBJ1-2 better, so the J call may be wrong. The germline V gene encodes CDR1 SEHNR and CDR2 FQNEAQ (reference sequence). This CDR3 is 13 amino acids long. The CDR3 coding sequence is TGTGCCAGCAGCTTAGACAGGGCGGGTGGCTACACCTTC. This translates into CASSLDRAGGYTF.

The CDR3 DNA sequence: TGTGCCATCACCCCTTCCCCGGGACTTCACTCCTACAATGAGCAGTTCTTC. This translates into CAITPSPGLHSYNEQFF. This chain joins TRBV10-3 and TRBJ2-1; D possibly corresponds to TRBD2 (6 bases). Trimming pared 7 bases from V and 0 bases from J, leaving 19 bases between. This CDR3 contains 17 residues. From germline, CDR1 is ENHRY and CDR2 SYGVKD.

CDR3 amino acids: CASSFGLGVRQETQYF. Here the CDR3 DNA reads TGTGCCAGCAGCTTTGGGTTAGGTGTACGGCAAGAGACCCAGTACTTC. The rearrangement joins TRBV7-6 to TRBJ2-1, with D uncertain. The J call may be faulty, since TRBJ2-5 better matches the DNA end. The germline CDR1 and CDR2 sequences are SGHVS and FNYEAQ. CDR3 size: 16 residues.

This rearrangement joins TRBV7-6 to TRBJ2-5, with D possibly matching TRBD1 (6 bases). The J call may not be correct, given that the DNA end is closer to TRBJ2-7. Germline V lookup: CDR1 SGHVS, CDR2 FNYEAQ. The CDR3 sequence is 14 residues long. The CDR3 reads CASSLSGGGYEQYF. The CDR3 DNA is TGTGCCAGCAGCTTAAGTGGGGGCGGCTACGAGCAGTACTTC.

The CDR3 nucleotides read TGTGCCAGCAGTCGAAATTGGGACACTGAAGCTTTCTTT. This translates into CASSRNWDTEAFF. The chain employs TRBV6-6 and TRBJ1-1; D remains ambiguous. Germline loops: CDR1 MNHNY, CDR2 SVGAGI (reference sequence). The CDR3 contains 13 residues. V lost 5 bases and J 3 bases, leaving 10 bases between the germline ends.

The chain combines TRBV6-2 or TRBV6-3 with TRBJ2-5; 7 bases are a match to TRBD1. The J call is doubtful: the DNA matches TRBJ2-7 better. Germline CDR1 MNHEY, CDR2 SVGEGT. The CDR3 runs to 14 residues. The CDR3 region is CASSDAGGVNEQYF. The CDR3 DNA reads TGTGCCAGCAGTGACGCAGGGGGTGTCAACGAGCAGTACTTC.

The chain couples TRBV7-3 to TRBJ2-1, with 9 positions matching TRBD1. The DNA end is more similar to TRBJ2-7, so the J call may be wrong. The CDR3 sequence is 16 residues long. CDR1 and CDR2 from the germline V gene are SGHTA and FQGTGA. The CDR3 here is CASSLGSGTGSYEQYF. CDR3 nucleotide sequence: TGTGCCAGCAGCCTAGGGTCAGGGACAGGGAGCTACGAGCAGTACTTC.

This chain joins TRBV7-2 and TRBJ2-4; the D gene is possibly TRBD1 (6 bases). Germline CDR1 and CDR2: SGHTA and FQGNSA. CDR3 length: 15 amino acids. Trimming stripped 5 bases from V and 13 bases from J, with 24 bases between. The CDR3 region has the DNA TGTGCCAGCAGCCCCCTTCGAGGGGGAATGGATGAGCAGTACTTC. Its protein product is CASSPLRGGMDEQYF.

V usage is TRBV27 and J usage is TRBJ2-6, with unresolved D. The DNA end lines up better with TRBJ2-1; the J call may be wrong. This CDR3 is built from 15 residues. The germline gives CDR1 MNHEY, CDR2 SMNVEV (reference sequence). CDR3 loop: CASSFRTASHNEQFF. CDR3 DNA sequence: TGTGCCAGCAGTTTCCGGACGGCGTCCCACAATGAGCAGTTCTTC.

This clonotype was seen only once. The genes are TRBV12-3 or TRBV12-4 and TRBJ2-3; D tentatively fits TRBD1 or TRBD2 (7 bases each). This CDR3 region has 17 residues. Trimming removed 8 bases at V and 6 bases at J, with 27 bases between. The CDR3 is CASAGTSQGGRSDTQYF. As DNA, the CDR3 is TGTGCCAGCGCTGGGACCTCCCAGGGGGGGCGCTCGGATACGCAGTATTTT.

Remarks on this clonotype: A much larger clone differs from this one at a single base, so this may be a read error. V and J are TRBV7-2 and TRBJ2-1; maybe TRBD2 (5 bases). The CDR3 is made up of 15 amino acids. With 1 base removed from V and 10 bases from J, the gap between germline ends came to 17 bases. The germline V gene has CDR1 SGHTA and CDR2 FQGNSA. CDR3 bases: TGTGCCAGCAGCTTAGGTCGGGAACGGTCCTACGAGCAGTTCTTC. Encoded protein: CASSLGRERSYEQFF.

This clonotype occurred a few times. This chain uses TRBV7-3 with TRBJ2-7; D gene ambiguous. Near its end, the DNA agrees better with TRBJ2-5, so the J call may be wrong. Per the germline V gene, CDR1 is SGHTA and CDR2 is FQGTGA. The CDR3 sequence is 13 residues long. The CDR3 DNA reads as TGTGCCAGCAGCTTAGAGTCTTCAGAGACCCAGTACTTC. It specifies CASSLESSETQYF.

For the CDR3, the DNA is TGTGCCAGCAGACCAAATTTGGGACCTACCGACTCCTACAATGAGCAGTTCTTC. This codes for CASRPNLGPTDSYNEQFF. The chain carries TRBV25-1 and TRBJ2-1; D may match TRBD1 or TRBD2 (5 bases each). Looked up from germline, CDR1 is MGHDK and CDR2 is SYGVNS. This CDR3 has 18 residues. V dropped 6 bases and J dropped 0 bases, with 21 bases sitting between them. The full variable domain, rest sourced from reference TRBV25-1 and TRBJ2-1, is EADIYQTPRYLVIGTGKKITLECSQTMGHDKMYWYQQDPGMELHLIHYSYGVNSTEKGDLSSESTVSRIRTEHFPLTLESARPSHTSQYLCASRPNLGPTDSYNEQFFGPGTRLTVL.

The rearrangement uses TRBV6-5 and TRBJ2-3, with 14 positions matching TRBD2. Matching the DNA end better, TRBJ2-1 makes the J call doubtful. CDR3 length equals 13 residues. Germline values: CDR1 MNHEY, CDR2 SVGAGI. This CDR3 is CASTGTSGREQFF. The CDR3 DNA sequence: TGTGCCAGCACAGGGACTAGCGGGAGAGAGCAGTTCTTC.

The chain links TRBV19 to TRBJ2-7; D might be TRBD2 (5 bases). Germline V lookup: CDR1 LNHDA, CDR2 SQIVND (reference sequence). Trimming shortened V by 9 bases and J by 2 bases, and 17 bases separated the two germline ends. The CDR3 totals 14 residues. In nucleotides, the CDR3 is TGTGCCAGCAACCGGGGTGGAGGTCCCTACGAGCAGTACTTC. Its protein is CASNRGGGPYEQYF.

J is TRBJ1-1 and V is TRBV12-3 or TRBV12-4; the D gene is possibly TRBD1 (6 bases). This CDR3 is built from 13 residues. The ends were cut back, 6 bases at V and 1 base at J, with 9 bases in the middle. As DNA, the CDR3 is TGTGCCAGCAGCTTGGGACAGAACACTGAAGCTTTCTTT. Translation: CASSLGQNTEAFF.

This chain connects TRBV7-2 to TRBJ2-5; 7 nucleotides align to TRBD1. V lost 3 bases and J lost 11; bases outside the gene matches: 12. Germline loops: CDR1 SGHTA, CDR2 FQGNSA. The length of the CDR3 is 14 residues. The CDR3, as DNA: TGTGCCAGCAGCTTGAAGACAGGGTACAATGAGCAGTACTTC. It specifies CASSLKTGYNEQYF.

This chain's CDR3 is CASSPSGERQYF. CDR3 nucleotide sequence: TGTGCCAGCAGCCCTTCGGGAGAAAGGCAGTACTTC. The V and J genes are TRBV7-3 and TRBJ2-6; weak D call: TRBD2 (6 bases). The DNA end favors TRBJ2-7, so the J call may be wrong. CDR3 length equals 12 residues. The germline CDR1 and CDR2 sequences are SGHTA and FQGTGA.

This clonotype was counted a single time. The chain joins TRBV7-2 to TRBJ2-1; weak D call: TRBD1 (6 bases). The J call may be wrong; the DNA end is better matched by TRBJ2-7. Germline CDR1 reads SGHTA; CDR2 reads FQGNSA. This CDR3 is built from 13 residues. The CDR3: CASSLDQGYEQYF. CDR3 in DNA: TGTGCCAGCAGCTTAGACCAGGGGTACGAGCAGTACTTC.

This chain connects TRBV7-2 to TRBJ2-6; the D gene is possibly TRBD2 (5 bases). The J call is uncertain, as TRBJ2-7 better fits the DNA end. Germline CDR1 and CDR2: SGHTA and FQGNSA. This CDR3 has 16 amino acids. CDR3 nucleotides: TGTGCCAGCAGCTCCCTCCCCCTAGCAATATTGGAGGAGCAGTACTTC. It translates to CASSSLPLAILEEQYF.